This TCR beta chain was found in a study of T-cell reconstitution after alpha-beta-depleted transplantation in children. Germline lookup yields CDR1 KGHSH and CDR2 LQKENI. The V end was cut by 2 bases, the J end by 6 bases, with 13 bases between. The CDR3 sequence is 15 residues long. The authors prepared the TCRbeta library with unique molecular identifiers. TCRdb used MiXCR to reprocess the PCR reads, holding one entry per CDR3 protein. The data contain a few hundred thousand distinct CDR3 sequences, under 13% of them singletons. This clonotype has ten or more counts. The J gene is TRBJ2-2, the V gene TRBV18; tentatively, D is TRBD1 (6 bases). This sequence was found in a human donor who donated a stem cell graft to a child with acute myeloid leukemia. Here the sequenced sample was PBMCs from the stem cell graft donor, taken from the stem cell graft. CDR3 DNA: TGTGCCAGCTCACCATTCGGGACAAGGTCCGGGGAGCTGTTTTTT. Protein: CASSPFGTRSGELFF. The full variable domain, its missing parts supplied by reference TRBV18 and TRBJ2-2, is NAGVMQNPRHLVRRRGQEARLRCSPMKGHSHVYWYRQLPEEGLKFMVYLQKENIIDESGMPKERFSAEFPKEGPSILRIQQVVRGDSAAYFCASSPFGTRSGELFFGEGSRLTVL.